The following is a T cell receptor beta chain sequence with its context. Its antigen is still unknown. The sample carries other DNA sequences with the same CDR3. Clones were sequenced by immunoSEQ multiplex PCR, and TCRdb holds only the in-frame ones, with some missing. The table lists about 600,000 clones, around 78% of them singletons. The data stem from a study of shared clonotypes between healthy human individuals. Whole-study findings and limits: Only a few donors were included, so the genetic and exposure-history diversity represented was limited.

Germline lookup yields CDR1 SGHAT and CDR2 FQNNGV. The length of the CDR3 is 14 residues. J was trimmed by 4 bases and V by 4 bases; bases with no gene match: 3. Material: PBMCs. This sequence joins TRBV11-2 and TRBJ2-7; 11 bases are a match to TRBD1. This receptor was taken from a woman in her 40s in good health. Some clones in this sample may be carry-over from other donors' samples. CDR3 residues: CASSSDRGLYEQYF. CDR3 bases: TGTGCCAGCAGCTCGGACAGGGGGCTATACGAGCAGTACTTC.